This T cell receptor (beta chain) was sequenced during a study of T cells expressing NK-cell markers. Using the 5' RACE reads, TCRdb records one entry per CDR3 protein without DNA. Its clone listing holds a few hundred thousand distinct CDR3 sequences. The CDR3 loop spans 16 amino acids. Germline CDR1 and CDR2: SGHAT and FQNNGV. On this clonotype itself: Its antigen is not identified.

Points from the study as a whole: The same clonotypes also predominated in the CD3+CD56-NKG2C+ fraction of several donors. In a group of several donors, dominant NKG2C+ clonotypes represented about 1.0-7.5% of CD8+ T cells.

This TCR was recovered from a man aged 18-70 years in good health. This rearrangement joins TRBV11-2 to TRBJ1-2; checking the TCRdb D call of TRBD1 is not possible without DNA. The sequencing sample was made of blood T cells: a sorted CD56 or NKG2C T cell subset, CD4+ or CD8+ T cells, or bulk PBMC T cells (not recorded which). CDR3 residues: CASSFPTRTGGKGYTF.